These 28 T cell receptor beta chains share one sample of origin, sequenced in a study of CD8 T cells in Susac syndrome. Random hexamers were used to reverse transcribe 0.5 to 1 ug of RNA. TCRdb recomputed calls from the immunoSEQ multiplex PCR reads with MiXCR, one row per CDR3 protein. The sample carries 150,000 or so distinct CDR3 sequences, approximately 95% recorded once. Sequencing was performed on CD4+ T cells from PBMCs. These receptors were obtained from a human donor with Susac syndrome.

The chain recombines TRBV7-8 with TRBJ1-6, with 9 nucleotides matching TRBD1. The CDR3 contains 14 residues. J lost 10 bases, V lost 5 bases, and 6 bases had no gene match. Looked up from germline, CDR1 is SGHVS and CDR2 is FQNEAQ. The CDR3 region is CASSPGTGLSPLHF. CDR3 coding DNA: TGTGCCAGCAGCCCCGGGACAGGGCTCTCACCCCTCCACTTT.

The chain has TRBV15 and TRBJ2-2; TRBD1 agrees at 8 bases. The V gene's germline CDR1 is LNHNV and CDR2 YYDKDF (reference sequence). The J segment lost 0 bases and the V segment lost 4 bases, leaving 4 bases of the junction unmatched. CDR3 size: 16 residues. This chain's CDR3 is CATSKQGVSNTGELFF. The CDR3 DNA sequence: TGTGCCACCAGCAAACAGGGGGTATCGAACACCGGGGAGCTGTTTTTT.

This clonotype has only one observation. This CDR3 is CASSLEGVGAGYTF. Here the CDR3 DNA reads TGTGCCAGCAGCTTAGAGGGGGTCGGTGCCGGCTACACCTTC. This chain connects TRBV7-9 to TRBJ1-2; perhaps TRBD1 as D (6 bases). Germline V CDR1 and CDR2: SEHNR, FQNEAQ (reference sequence). CDR3 length: 14 amino acids. V lost 1 base and J lost 8, with 14 bases in between.

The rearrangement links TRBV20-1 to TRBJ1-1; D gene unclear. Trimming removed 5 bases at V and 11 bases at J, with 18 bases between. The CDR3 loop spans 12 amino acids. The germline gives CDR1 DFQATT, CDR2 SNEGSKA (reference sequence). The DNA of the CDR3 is TGCAGTGCTGGTTCGAGGACGGCCGGTGCTTTCTTT. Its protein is CSAGSRTAGAFF.

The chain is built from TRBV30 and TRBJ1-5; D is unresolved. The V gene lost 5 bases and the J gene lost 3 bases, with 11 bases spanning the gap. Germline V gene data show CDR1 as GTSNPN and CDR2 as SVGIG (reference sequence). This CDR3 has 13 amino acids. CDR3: CAWASEINQPQHF. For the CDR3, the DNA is TGTGCCTGGGCCTCAGAGATCAATCAGCCCCAGCATTTT.

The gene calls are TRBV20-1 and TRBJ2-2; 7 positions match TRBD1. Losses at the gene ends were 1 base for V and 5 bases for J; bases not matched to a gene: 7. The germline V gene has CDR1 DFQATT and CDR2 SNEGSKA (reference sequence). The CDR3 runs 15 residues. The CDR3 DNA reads TGCAGTGCTAGAGCCCCGGGACAGAGAACCGGGGAGCTGTTTTTT. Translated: CSARAPGQRTGELFF.

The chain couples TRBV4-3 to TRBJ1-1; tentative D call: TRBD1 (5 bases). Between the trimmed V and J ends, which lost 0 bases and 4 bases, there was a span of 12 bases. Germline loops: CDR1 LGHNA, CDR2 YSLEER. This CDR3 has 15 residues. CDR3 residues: CASSQDAGSATEAFF. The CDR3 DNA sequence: TGCGCCAGCAGCCAAGATGCAGGGTCCGCCACTGAAGCTTTCTTT.

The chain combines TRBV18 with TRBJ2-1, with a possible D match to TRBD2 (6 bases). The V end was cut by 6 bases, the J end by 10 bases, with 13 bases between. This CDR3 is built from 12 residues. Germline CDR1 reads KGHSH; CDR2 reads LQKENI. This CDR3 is CASSQAGYEQFF. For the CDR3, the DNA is TGTGCCAGCTCTCAGGCGGGGTACGAGCAGTTCTTC.

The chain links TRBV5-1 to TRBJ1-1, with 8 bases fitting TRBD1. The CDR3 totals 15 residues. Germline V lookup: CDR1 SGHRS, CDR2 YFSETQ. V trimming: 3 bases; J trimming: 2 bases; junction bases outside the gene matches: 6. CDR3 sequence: CASSYYTGGNTEAFF. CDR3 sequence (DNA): TGCGCCAGCAGCTATTACACAGGGGGAAACACTGAAGCTTTCTTT.

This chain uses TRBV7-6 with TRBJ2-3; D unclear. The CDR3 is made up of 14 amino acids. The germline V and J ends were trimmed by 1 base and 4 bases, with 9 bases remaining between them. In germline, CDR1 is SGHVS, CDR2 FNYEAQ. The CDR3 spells CASSLDSSPDTQYF. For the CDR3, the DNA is TGTGCCAGCAGCTTAGACAGCAGCCCAGATACGCAGTATTTT.

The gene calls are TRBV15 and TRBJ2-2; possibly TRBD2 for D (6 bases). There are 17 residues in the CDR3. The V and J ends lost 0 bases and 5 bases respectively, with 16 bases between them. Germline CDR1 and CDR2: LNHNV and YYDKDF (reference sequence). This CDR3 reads CATSRDTGGLSTGELFF. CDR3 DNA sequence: TGTGCCACCAGCAGAGATACTGGGGGACTGTCAACCGGGGAGCTGTTTTTT.

The CDR3 sequence: CAWSVKTGYNEQFF. CDR3 DNA sequence: TGTGCCTGGAGTGTAAAAACGGGATACAATGAGCAGTTCTTC. The rearrangement uses TRBV30 and TRBJ2-1; possibly TRBD2 for D (5 bases). The length of the CDR3 is 14 residues. Germline CDR1 GTSNPN, CDR2 SVGIG (reference sequence). Trimming left V 0 bases short and J 4 bases short, with 10 bases between.

The CDR3 protein is CAWGVGGYNEKLFF. The CDR3 DNA sequence: TGTGCCTGGGGGGTGGGGGGTTATAATGAAAAACTGTTTTTT. The chain couples TRBV30 to TRBJ1-4, with a possible D match to TRBD1 (5 bases). From germline, CDR1 is GTSNPN and CDR2 SVGIG (reference sequence). The V gene lost 5 bases and the J gene lost 4 bases, with 14 bases spanning the gap. The CDR3 extends over 14 amino acids.

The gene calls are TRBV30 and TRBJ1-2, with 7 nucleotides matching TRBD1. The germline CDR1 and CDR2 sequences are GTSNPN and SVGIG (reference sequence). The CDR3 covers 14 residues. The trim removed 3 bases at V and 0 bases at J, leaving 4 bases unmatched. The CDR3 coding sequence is TGTGCCTGGAGCCTGCAGGGGGCTAACTATGGCTACACCTTC. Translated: CAWSLQGANYGYTF.

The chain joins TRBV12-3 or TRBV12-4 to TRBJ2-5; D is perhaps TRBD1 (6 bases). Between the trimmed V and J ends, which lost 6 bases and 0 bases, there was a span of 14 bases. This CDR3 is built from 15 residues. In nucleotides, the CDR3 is TGTGCCAGCAGCCAGATGACAGGCTACCAAGAGACCCAGTACTTC. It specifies CASSQMTGYQETQYF.

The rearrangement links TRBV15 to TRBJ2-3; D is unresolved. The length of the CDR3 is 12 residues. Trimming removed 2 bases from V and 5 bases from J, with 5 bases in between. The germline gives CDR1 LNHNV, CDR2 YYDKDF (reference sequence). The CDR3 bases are TGTGCCACCAGCAGACAGAGAGATACGCAGTATTTT. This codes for CATSRQRDTQYF.

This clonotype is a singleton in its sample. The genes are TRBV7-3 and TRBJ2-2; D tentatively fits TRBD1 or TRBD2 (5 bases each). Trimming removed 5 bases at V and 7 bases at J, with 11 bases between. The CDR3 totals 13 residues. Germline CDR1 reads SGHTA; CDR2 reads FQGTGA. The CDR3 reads CASSRGAGGELFF. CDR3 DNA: TGTGCCAGCAGCCGAGGGGCCGGCGGGGAGCTGTTTTTT.

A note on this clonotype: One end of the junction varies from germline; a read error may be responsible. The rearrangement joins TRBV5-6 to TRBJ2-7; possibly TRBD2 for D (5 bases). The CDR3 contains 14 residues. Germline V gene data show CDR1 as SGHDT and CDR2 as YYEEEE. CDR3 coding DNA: TGTGCCAGCACTAGAGGACTGACCTCCCACGAGCAGTACTTC. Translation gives CASTRGLTSHEQYF.

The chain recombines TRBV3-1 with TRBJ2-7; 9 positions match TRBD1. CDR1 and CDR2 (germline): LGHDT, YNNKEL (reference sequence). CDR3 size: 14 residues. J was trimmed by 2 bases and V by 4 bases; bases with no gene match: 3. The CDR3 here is CASSRRTGAYEQYF. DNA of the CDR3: TGTGCCAGCAGCCGCCGGACAGGGGCCTACGAGCAGTACTTC.

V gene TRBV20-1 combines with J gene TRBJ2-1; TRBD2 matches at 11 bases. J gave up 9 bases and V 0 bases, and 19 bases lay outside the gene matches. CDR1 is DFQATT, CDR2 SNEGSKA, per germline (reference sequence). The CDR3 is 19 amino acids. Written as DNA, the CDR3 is TGCAGTGCTAGAGATCTTGGGGGTAGCGGGAGGGCCCGATTCGGTGAGCAGTTCTTC. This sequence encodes CSARDLGGSGRARFGEQFF.

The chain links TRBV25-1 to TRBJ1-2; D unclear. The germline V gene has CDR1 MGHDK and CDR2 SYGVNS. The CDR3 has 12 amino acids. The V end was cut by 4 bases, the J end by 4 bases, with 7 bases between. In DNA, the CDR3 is TGTGCCAGCAGTGGGAGGGCCTATGGCTACACCTTC. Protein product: CASSGRAYGYTF.

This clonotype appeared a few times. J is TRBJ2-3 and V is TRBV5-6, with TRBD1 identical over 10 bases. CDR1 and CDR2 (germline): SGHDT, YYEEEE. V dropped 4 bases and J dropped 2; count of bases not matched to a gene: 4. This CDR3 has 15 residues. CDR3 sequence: CASSRDRGSTDTQYF. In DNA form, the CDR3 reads TGTGCCAGCAGCCGGGACAGGGGATCCACAGATACGCAGTATTTT.

The chain's CDR3 is CASSFTGGSYEQYF. The CDR3 DNA reads as TGTGCCAGCAGTTTTACCGGTGGCTCCTACGAGCAGTACTTC. The rearrangement links TRBV28 to TRBJ2-7; no clear D gene. The CDR3 is 14 residues long. Trimming removed 3 bases at V and 0 bases at J, with 9 bases between. Germline-derived CDR1 and CDR2 are MDHEN and SYDVKM.

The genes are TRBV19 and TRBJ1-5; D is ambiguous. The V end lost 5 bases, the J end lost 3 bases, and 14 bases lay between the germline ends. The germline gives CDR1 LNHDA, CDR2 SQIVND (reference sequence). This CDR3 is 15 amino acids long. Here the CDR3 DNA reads TGTGCCAGTAGTGCCGATACAGCCCCCAATCAGCCCCAGCATTTT. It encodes CASSADTAPNQPQHF.

The DNA for the CDR3 is TGTGCCAGCACCCGGTGGGACGGAACCTACGAGCAGTACTTC. Translation: CASTRWDGTYEQYF. The chain combines TRBV6-5 with TRBJ2-7; either TRBD1 or TRBD2 may fit D (5 bases each). The CDR3 covers 14 residues. Trimming left V 7 bases short and J 2 bases short, with 15 bases between. Germline V gene data show CDR1 as MNHEY and CDR2 as SVGAGI.

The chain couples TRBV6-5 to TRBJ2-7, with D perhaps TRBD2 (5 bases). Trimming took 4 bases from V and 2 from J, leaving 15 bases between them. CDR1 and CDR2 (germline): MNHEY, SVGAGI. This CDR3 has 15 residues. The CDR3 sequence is CASSSPLAFPYEQYF. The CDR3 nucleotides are TGTGCCAGCAGTTCCCCCTTAGCGTTCCCCTACGAGCAGTACTTC.

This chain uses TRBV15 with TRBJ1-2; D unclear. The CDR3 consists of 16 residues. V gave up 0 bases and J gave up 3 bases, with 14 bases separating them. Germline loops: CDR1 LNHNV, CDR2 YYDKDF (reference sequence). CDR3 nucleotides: TGTGCCACCAGCAGAGATCGGCGGGCGCATCACTATGGCTACACCTTC. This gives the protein CATSRDRRAHHYGYTF.

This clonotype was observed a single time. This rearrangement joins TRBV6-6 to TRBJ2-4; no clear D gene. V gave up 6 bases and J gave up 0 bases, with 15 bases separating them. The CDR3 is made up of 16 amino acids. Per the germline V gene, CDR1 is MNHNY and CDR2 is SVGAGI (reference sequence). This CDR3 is CASSDGSSGAKNIQYF. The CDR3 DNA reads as TGTGCCAGCAGCGACGGTTCCTCGGGAGCCAAAAACATTCAGTACTTC.